The present T cell receptor (beta chain) was sequenced within a study of blood T cell repertoires in COVID-19. Study details: Whether acute or convalescent, the COVID-19 samples came from the United States, Italy and Spain. In each case, the material was cDNA or gDNA derived from T cells, B-cell-depleted T cells, or PBMCs.

This clone was seen more than once but under ten times. The Seattle patients joined while their infection was active and were tracked longitudinally afterward. In the original processing: Amplification of reference gene primers provided the estimated nucleated cell counts. Some clones are missing from TCRdb's copy, which holds only in-frame ones; the method was immunoSEQ multiplex PCR. That table supplies the V and J calls and clone size; D and trimming were determined from the DNA. The sample carries roughly 60,000 clones, about 83% recorded once. The sample comprised peripheral blood. The TCR originated in a man aged 50 to 59 with COVID-19, enrolled during active disease.

The CDR3 bases are TGTGCCAGCAGCTTCGCAGGGAACACTGAAGCTTTCTTT. Translating gives CASSFAGNTEAFF. The chain combines TRBV5-5 with TRBJ1-1; D uncertain. V was shortened by 2 bases and J by 1 base, with 6 bases between the two germline ends. Germline CDR1 reads SGHKS; CDR2 reads YYEKEE (reference sequence). This CDR3 comprises 13 residues.